This T cell receptor beta chain was identified during a study of multiple sclerosis patients with progressive multifocal leukoencephalopathy. CDR3 size: 18 residues. Trimming shortened V by 3 bases and J by 1 base, and 19 bases separated the two germline ends. CDR1 LNHDA and CDR2 SQIVND come from the germline V gene (reference sequence). Overall study results and limits: Preferential TRBV-TRBJ pairings or common gene usage were not detected at PML. Most PML patients had lower entropy, suggesting less diverse TRB repertoires.

The time point was: about 13 months of natalizumab therapy. For this clone: As yet, its antigen is unknown.

Spiked into each PCR were synthetic inline TR CDR3 controls of all V-J pairings. Here immunoSEQ multiplex PCR was the method, and the copy in TCRdb shows in-frame clones only, minus some. The sample consists of some 27,000 clones, nearly 90% of them appearing once. The rearrangement joins TRBV19 to TRBJ1-5; D is possibly TRBD1 (5 bases). The TCR comes from a human donor with multiple sclerosis. The sample in question was PBMCs, obtained from a patient treated with natalizumab. DNA of the CDR3: TGTGCCAGTAGTATGCCGATTGGAGGGGCCAGAAGCAATCAGCCCCAGCATTTT. Residues: CASSMPIGGARSNQPQHF.